The sequence of this TCR beta chain was determined in a study of graft-versus-host responses after intestinal transplantation. The junction had 18 bases not matched to a gene; V was cut back by 4 bases and J by 7 bases. Germline values: CDR1 SGDLS, CDR2 YYNGEE. There are 17 residues in the CDR3. Sequenced by immunoSEQ multiplex PCR; TCRdb stores in-frame clones only, minus some. The top ten clones hold about 16% of a sample with under 100,000 clones, roughly 90% of them seen once. This sample comprised PBMCs, obtained roughly 410 days after intestinal transplant. The sequence was obtained from a human patient who received an intestinal transplant, so some T cells may come from the graft donor. The chain links TRBV9 to TRBJ1-2; TRBD1 aligns across 8 bases. In nucleotides, the CDR3 is TGTGCCAGCAGCCCCAGGGGACAGGTCCCAGGCTTTGGTGGCTACACCTTC. This codes for CASSPRGQVPGFGGYTF. Full variable domain (outside the CDR3, taken from reference TRBV9 and TRBJ1-2): DSGVTQTPKHLITATGQRVTLRCSPRSGDLSVYWYQQSLDQGLQFLIQYYNGEERAKGNILERFSAQQFPDLHSELNLSSLELGDSALYFCASSPRGQVPGFGGYTFGSGTRLTVV.